The next 16 T cell receptor beta chains were all read from a single sample in a study of shared clonotypes between healthy human individuals. Using immunoSEQ multiplex PCR, the repertoire was profiled, and TCRdb retains in-frame clones only, with some absent. Of over a million clones in the sample, about 75% are singletons; the top ten hold 1.2% to 1.5%. The sample taken for sequencing was memory CD4+ T cells sorted from blood. Subset: CD45RA-negative fraction. Receptors originate from a man aged 18 to 30 in good health.

This sequence joins TRBV5-1 and TRBJ2-1; 8 bases fit TRBD1. V trimming: 4 bases; J trimming: 6 bases; junction bases outside the gene matches: 9. This CDR3 spans 15 amino acids. The germline V gene encodes CDR1 SGHRS and CDR2 YFSETQ. The CDR3 nucleotides read TGCGCCAGCAGCGTTCCCGGGACAGGAGGCAATGAGCAGTTCTTC. Encoded protein: CASSVPGTGGNEQFF.

This chain joins TRBV5-6 and TRBJ1-6; D is possibly TRBD1 (5 bases). The V end was cut by 2 bases, the J end by 7 bases, with 13 bases between. Looked up from germline, CDR1 is SGHDT and CDR2 is YYEEEE. There are 15 residues in the CDR3. The CDR3 DNA sequence: TGTGCCAGCAGCTTCCAGGGATTAGAAAATTCACCCCTCCACTTT. Amino acids: CASSFQGLENSPLHF.

The rearrangement uses TRBV28 and TRBJ2-7, with 9 bases aligning to TRBD2. CDR1 and CDR2 (germline): MDHEN, SYDVKM. V lost 7 bases, J lost 5 bases, and 12 bases stayed unmatched. The CDR3 is made up of 15 amino acids. The CDR3 DNA sequence: TGTGCCAGCACTAGCGAGGCGGGGGGGCAGGACGAGCAGTACTTC. It encodes CASTSEAGGQDEQYF. The complete variable domain, with remaining parts taken from reference TRBV28 and TRBJ2-7, reads DVKVTQSSRYLVKRTGEKVFLECVQDMDHENMFWYRQDPGLGLRLIYFSYDVKMKEKGDIPEGYSVSREKKERFSLILESASTNQTSMYLCASTSEAGGQDEQYFGPGTRLTVT.

The chain has TRBV6-1 and TRBJ2-7, with TRBD1 matching over 8 bases. This CDR3 has 18 residues. V was pared by 3 bases and J by 7 bases, with 20 bases of the junction left unmatched. Per germline, CDR1 MNHNS and CDR2 SASEGT. CDR3: CASSDNTSSDRARGEQYF. DNA for the CDR3: TGTGCCAGCAGTGATAACACCAGCTCGGACAGGGCCCGGGGGGAGCAGTACTTC.

The rearrangement joins TRBV7-9 to TRBJ2-6; TRBD2 might be the D (5 bases). V lost 6 bases and J 0 bases, leaving 6 bases between the germline ends. The CDR3 runs to 14 residues. CDR1 is SEHNR and CDR2 is FQNEAQ in the germline V gene (reference sequence). CDR3 sequence reads: CASRRDSGANVLTF. In DNA, the CDR3 is TGTGCCAGCAGGAGGGACTCTGGGGCCAACGTCCTGACTTTC.

In DNA form, the CDR3 reads TGTGCCAGCAGCTTAAACCCGAAGCCGGGACTCCACTCCTACGAGCAGTACTTC. Encoded protein: CASSLNPKPGLHSYEQYF. The chain has TRBV7-2 and TRBJ2-7; D perhaps matches TRBD2 (6 bases). The CDR3 loop spans 18 amino acids. The V and J ends lost 2 bases and 0 bases respectively, with 20 bases between them. Germline lookup yields CDR1 SGHTA and CDR2 FQGNSA.

The V and J genes are TRBV19 and TRBJ1-5; D unresolved. The CDR3 is 15 amino acids. Trimming took off 6 bases at V and 4 bases at J, with 16 bases between the two ends. Germline CDR1 and CDR2: LNHDA and SQIVND (reference sequence). The CDR3 DNA is TGTGCCAGTAGCTCACCGGGCCGGTTGAATCAGCCCCAGCATTTT. The encoded protein is CASSSPGRLNQPQHF.

The chain has TRBV18 and TRBJ2-7; no clear D. V was pared by 3 bases and J by 3 bases, with 9 bases between. The germline V gene encodes CDR1 KGHSH and CDR2 LQKENI. The CDR3 loop spans 13 amino acids. The CDR3 loop is CASSPGGNYEQYF. In DNA, the CDR3 is TGTGCCAGCTCACCGGGCGGAAACTACGAGCAGTACTTC.

The V call is TRBV19, the J call TRBJ1-5, with unresolved D. V was clipped by 5 bases and J by 5 bases, with 10 bases between them. Per germline, CDR1 LNHDA and CDR2 SQIVND (reference sequence). This CDR3 has 13 residues. The CDR3 protein is CASSQTGYQPQHF. Written as DNA, the CDR3 is TGTGCCAGTAGTCAAACCGGGTATCAGCCCCAGCATTTT.

The chain joins TRBV2 to TRBJ2-3, with D tentatively TRBD1 (5 bases). Germline CDR1 and CDR2: SNHLY and FYNNEI. Trimming removed 7 bases at V and 0 bases at J, with 11 bases between. This CDR3 spans 14 amino acids. Here the CDR3 reads CASKIQGSTDTQYF. In DNA form, the CDR3 reads TGTGCCAGCAAGATTCAGGGCAGCACAGATACGCAGTATTTT.

This rearrangement joins TRBV10-3 to TRBJ2-3; either TRBD1 or TRBD2 may fit D (5 bases each). Germline assignment: CDR1 ENHRY and CDR2 SYGVKD. V lost 9 bases and J 2 bases, leaving 15 bases between the germline ends. The CDR3 spans 14 residues. CDR3 protein: CAIGDGKDTDTQYF. CDR3 nucleotides: TGTGCCATAGGGGACGGAAAGGACACAGATACGCAGTATTTT.

The rearrangement joins TRBV7-9 to TRBJ2-1; 14 bases match TRBD2. Germline V CDR1 and CDR2: SEHNR, FQNEAQ (reference sequence). The V segment lost 2 bases and the J segment 3 bases; nucleotides outside the gene matches: 9. The CDR3 spans 19 residues. CDR3 residues: CASSLNPGTSGRNYNEQFF. In nucleotides, the CDR3 is TGTGCCAGCAGCTTAAACCCCGGGACTAGCGGGAGAAACTACAATGAGCAGTTCTTC.

This clone was counted a few times. The rearrangement joins TRBV27 to TRBJ2-7; 10 bases match TRBD2. CDR3 length: 19 amino acids. CDR1 is MNHEY and CDR2 is SMNVEV in the germline V gene (reference sequence). Trimming took 2 bases from V and 2 from J; bases not matched to a gene: 15. CDR3 DNA: TGTGCCAGCAGTTTAATGGGTCCTAGCGGGAGCCCCCACGCCTACGAGCAGTACTTC. Translating gives CASSLMGPSGSPHAYEQYF.

The genes are TRBV11-2 and TRBJ2-2; 8 nucleotides match TRBD2. This CDR3 comprises 15 residues. The germline gives CDR1 SGHAT, CDR2 FQNNGV. The V and J ends lost 7 bases and 8 bases, in that order; junction bases with no gene match: 12. CDR3 protein: CASTTTAGVRGELFF. In DNA, the CDR3 is TGTGCCAGCACTACCACAGCGGGAGTTCGAGGGGAGCTGTTTTTT.

CDR3 sequence (DNA): TGTGCCAGTACATTTTATTTCGGTGCTAGCAATCAGCCCCAGCATTTT. Protein product: CASTFYFGASNQPQHF. The V and J genes are TRBV19 and TRBJ1-5, with D hard to call. Trimming shortened V by 7 bases and J by 0 bases, and 16 bases separated the two germline ends. CDR1 and CDR2 (germline): LNHDA, SQIVND (reference sequence). The CDR3 consists of 16 residues.

This clone showed up just a few times. This rearrangement joins TRBV5-4 to TRBJ1-1; D remains unclear. Trimming stripped 4 bases from V and 1 base from J, with 8 bases between. Germline values: CDR1 SGHNT, CDR2 YYREEE (reference sequence). CDR3 length: 13 residues. CDR3 sequence: CASSVSRNTEAFF. DNA for the CDR3: TGTGCCAGCAGCGTATCCAGGAACACTGAAGCTTTCTTT.